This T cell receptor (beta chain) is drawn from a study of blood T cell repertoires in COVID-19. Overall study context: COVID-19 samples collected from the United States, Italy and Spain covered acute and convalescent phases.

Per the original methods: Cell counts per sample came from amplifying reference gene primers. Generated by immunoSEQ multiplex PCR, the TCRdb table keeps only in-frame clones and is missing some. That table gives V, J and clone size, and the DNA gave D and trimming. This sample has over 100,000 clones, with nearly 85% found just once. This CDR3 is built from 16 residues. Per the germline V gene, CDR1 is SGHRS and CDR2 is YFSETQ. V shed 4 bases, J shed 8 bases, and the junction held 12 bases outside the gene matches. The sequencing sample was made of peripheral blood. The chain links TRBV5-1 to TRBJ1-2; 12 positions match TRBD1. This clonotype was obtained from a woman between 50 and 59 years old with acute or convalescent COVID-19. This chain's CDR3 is CASSPQPGQGARGYTF. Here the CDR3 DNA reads TGCGCCAGCAGCCCTCAACCGGGACAGGGGGCGAGAGGCTACACCTTC.